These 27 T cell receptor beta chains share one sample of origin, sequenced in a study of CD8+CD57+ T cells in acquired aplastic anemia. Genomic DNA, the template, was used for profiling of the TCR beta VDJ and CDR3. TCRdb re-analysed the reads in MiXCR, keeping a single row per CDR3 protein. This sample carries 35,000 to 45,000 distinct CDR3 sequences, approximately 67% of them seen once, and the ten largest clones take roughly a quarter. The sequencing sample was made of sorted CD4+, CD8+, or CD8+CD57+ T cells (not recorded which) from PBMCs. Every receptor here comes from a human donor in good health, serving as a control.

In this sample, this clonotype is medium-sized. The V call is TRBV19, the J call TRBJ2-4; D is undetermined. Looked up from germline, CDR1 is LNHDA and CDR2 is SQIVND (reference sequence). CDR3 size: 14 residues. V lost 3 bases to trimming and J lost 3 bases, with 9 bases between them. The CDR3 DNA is TGTGCCAGTAGTATTAGGCAAGACAAAAACATTCAGTACTTC. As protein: CASSIRQDKNIQYF. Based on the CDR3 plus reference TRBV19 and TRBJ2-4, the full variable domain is DGGITQSPKYLFRKEGQNVTLSCEQNLNHDAMYWYRQDPGQGLRLIYYSQIVNDFQKGDIAEGYSVSREKKESFPLTVTSAQKNPTAFYLCASSIRQDKNIQYFGAGTRLSVL.

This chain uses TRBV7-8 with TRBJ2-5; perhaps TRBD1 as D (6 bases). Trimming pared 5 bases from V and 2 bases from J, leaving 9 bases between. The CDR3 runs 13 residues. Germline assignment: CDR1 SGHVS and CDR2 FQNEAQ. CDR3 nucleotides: TGTGCCAGCAGCCCCGACAGGCAAGAGACCCAGTACTTC. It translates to CASSPDRQETQYF.

CDR3 coding DNA: TGTGCCAGCAGCTCCATCCCGAGAAATGAGCAGTTCTTC. Translating gives CASSSIPRNEQFF. J is TRBJ2-1 and V is TRBV7-9, with D unresolved. V lost 4 bases, J lost 7 bases, and 11 bases lay in between. The CDR3 spans 13 residues. The germline V gene encodes CDR1 SEHNR and CDR2 FQNEAQ (reference sequence).

In nucleotides, the CDR3 is TGCAGTGCTGTAGAGAAGGGCGAGCAGTACTTC. Amino acid sequence: CSAVEKGEQYF. The chain uses TRBV20-1 and TRBJ2-7; no clear D. CDR1 is DFQATT, CDR2 SNEGSKA, per germline (reference sequence). V lost 5 bases and J 6 bases, leaving 11 bases between the germline ends. The CDR3 sequence is 11 residues long.

CDR3 loop: CATSGPGTGNTGELFF. In DNA form, the CDR3 reads TGTGCCACCAGTGGGCCAGGGACAGGGAACACCGGGGAGCTGTTTTTT. This chain uses TRBV24-1 with TRBJ2-2; 8 bases map to TRBD1. This CDR3 has 16 residues. The germline gives CDR1 KGHDR, CDR2 SFDVKD. The ends lost 5 bases at V and 1 base at J; junction bases unmatched: 5.

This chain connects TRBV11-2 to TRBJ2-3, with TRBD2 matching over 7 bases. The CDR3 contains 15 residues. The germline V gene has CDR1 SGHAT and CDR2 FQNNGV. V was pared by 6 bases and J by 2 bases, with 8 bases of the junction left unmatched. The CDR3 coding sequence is TGTGCCAGCAGTGCACGGACTAGGTACACAGATACGCAGTATTTT. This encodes CASSARTRYTDTQYF.

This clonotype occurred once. The CDR3 DNA sequence: TGTGCCAGCAGTCGGGACGGGTTCTACGAGCAGTACTTC. Translation: CASSRDGFYEQYF. The rearrangement uses TRBV2 and TRBJ2-7, with D perhaps given as TRBD1 or TRBD2 (5 bases each). CDR1 SNHLY and CDR2 FYNNEI come from the germline V gene. The CDR3 sequence is 13 residues long. V was shortened by 5 bases and J by 3 bases, with 11 bases between the two germline ends.

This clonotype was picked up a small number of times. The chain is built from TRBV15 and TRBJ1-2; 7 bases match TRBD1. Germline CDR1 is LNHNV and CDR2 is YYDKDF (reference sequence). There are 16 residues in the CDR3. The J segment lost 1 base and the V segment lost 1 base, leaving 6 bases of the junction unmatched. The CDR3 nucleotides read TGTGCCACCAGCAGAGGACCCAGGGGGGGTAACTATGGCTACACCTTC. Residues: CATSRGPRGGNYGYTF.

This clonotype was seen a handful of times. The DNA for the CDR3 is TGTGCCAGCAGTGAATCCCTTGCGGGTTGGGGCTATGGCTACACCTTC. Encoded protein: CASSESLAGWGYGYTF. The V gene is TRBV25-1, the J gene TRBJ1-2; the D is unclear. V shed 1 base and J shed 4 bases, with 16 bases lying between them. The germline V gene has CDR1 MGHDK and CDR2 SYGVNS. The length of the CDR3 is 16 residues.

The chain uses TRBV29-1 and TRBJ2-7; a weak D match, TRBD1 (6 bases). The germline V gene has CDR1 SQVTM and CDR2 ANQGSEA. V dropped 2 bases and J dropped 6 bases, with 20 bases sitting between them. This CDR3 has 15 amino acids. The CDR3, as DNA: TGCAGCGTTGAACCAAAGGTGGCAGGGGCCGGCGAGCAGTACTTC. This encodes CSVEPKVAGAGEQYF.

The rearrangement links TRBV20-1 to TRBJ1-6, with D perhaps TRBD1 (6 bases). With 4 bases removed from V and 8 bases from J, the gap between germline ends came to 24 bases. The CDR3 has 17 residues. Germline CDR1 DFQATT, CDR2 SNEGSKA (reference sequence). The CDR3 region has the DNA TGCAGTGCTAAATCGGGGGGCGCATCGGCGGTTGATTCACCCCTCCACTTT. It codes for CSAKSGGASAVDSPLHF.

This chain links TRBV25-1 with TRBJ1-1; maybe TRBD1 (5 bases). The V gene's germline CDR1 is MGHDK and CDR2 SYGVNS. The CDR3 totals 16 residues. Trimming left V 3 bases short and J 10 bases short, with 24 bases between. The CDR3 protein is CASSDFLATPGRVAFF. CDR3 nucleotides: TGTGCCAGCAGTGATTTCCTCGCCACCCCAGGGAGGGTAGCTTTCTTT.

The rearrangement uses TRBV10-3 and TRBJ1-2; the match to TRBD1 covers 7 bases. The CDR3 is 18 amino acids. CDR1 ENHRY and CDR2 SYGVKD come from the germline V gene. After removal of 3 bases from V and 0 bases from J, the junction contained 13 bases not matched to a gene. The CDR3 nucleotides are TGTGCCATCAGTGATCGGACCAGGGGGGGAGTAGCTAACTATGGCTACACCTTC. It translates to CAISDRTRGGVANYGYTF.

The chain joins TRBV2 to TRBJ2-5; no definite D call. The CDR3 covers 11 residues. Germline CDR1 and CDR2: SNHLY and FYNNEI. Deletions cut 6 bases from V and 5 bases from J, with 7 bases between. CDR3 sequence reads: CASRAMETQYF. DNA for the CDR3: TGTGCCAGCAGGGCTATGGAGACCCAGTACTTC.

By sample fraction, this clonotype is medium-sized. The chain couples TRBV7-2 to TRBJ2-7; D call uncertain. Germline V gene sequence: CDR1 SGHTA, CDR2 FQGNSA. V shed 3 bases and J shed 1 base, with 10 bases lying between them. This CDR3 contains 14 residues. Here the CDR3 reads CASSFVLGSYEQYF. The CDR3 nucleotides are TGTGCCAGCAGCTTCGTCCTAGGATCCTACGAGCAGTACTTC.

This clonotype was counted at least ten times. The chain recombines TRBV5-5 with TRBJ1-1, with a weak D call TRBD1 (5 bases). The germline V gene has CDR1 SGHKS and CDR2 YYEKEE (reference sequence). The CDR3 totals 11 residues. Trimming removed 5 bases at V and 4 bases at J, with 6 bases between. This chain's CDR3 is CASRGGTEAFF. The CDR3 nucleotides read TGTGCCAGCAGGGGGGGCACTGAAGCTTTCTTT.

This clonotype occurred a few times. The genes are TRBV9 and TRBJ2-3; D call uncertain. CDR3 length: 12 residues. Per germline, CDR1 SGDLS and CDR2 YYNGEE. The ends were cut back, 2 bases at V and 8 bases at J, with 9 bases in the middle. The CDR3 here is CASSVSQGTQYF. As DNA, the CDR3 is TGTGCCAGCAGCGTGTCCCAAGGTACGCAGTATTTT.

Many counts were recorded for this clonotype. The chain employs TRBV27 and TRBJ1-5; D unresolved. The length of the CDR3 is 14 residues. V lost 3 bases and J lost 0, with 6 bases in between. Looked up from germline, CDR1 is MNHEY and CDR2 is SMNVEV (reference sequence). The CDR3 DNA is TGTGCCAGCAGTTTCGGCGGTAGCAATCAGCCCCAGCATTTT. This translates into CASSFGGSNQPQHF.

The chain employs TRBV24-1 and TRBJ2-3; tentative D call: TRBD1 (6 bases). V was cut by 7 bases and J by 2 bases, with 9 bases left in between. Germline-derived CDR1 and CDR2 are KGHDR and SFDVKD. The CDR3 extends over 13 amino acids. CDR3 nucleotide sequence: TGTGCCACCAGGGACAGTCACACAGATACGCAGTATTTT. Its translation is CATRDSHTDTQYF.

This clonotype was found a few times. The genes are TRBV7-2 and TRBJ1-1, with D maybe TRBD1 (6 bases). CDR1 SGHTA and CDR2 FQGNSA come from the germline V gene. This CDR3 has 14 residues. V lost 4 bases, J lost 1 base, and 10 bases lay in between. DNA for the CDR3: TGTGCCAGCAGCTGGACAGTCCGGAACACTGAAGCTTTCTTT. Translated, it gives CASSWTVRNTEAFF.

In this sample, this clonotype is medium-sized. The CDR3 loop reads CASTSGQGYTEAFF. CDR3 DNA sequence: TGTGCCAGCACCTCCGGACAGGGGTATACTGAAGCTTTCTTT. The chain combines TRBV2 with TRBJ1-1; 9 bases fit TRBD1. After removal of 7 bases from V and 5 bases from J, the junction contained 8 bases not matched to a gene. CDR3 length equals 14 residues. Looked up from germline, CDR1 is SNHLY and CDR2 is FYNNEI.

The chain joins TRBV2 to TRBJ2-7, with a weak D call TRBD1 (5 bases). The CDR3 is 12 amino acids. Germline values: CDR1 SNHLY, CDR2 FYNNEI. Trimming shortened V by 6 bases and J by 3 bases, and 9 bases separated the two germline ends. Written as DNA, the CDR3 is TGTGCCAGCAGGAAGCAGGGCTACGAGCAGTACTTC. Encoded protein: CASRKQGYEQYF. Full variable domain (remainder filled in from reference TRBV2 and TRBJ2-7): EPEVTQTPSHQVTQMGQEVILRCVPISNHLYFYWYRQILGQKVEFLVSFYNNEISEKSEIFDDQFSVERPDGSNFTLKIRSTKLEDSAMYFCASRKQGYEQYFGPGTRLTVT.

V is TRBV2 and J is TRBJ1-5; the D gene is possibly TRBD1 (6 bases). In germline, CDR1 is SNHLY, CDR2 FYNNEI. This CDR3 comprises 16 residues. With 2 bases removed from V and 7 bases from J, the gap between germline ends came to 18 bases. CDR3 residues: CASSETVRGVGQPQHF. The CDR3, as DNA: TGTGCCAGCAGTGAAACGGTCAGGGGTGTTGGACAGCCCCAGCATTTT.

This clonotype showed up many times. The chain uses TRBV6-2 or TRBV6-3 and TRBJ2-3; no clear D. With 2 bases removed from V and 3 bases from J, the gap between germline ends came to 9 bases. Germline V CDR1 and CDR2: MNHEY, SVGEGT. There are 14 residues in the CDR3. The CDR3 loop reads CASSYGPETDTQYF. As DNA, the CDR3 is TGTGCCAGCAGTTACGGTCCGGAGACAGATACGCAGTATTTT.

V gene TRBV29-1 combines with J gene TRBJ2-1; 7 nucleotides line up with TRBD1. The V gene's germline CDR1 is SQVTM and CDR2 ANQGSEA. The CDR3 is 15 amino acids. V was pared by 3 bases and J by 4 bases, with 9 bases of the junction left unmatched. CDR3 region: CSVEPTGRWYNEQFF. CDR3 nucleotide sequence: TGCAGCGTTGAGCCGACAGGGCGATGGTACAATGAGCAGTTCTTC.

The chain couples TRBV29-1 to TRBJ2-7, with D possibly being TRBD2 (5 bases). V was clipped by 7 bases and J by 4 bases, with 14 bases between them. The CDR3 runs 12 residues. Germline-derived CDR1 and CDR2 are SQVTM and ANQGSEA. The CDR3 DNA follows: TGCAGCGCCGAGGGAAGTGGGTACGAGCAGTACTTC. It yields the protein CSAEGSGYEQYF.

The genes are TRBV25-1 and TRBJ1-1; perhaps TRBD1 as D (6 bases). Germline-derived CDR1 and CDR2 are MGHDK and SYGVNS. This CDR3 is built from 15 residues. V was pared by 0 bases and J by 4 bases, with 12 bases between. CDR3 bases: TGTGCCAGCAGTGAATACGGGGGGCATGGCACTGAAGCTTTCTTT. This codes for CASSEYGGHGTEAFF.